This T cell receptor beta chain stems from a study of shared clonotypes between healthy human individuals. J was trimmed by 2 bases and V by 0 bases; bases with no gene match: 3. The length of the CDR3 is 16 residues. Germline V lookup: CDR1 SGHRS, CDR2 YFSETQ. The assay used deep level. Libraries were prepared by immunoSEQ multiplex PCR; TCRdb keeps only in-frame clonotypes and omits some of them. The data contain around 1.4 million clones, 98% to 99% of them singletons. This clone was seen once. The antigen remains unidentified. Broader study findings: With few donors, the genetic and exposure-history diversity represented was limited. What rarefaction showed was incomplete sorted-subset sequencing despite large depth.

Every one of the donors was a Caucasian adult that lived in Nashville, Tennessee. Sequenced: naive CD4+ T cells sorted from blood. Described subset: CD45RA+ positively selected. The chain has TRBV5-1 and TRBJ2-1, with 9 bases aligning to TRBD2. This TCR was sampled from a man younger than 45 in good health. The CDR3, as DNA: TGCGCCAGCAGCTTGGAGGCTAGCGGGACCTACAATGAGCAGTTCTTC. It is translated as CASSLEASGTYNEQFF.